This T cell receptor (beta chain) was sequenced in a study of T-cell reconstitution after alpha-beta-depleted transplantation in children. Looked up from germline, CDR1 is DFQATT and CDR2 is SNEGSKA (reference sequence). The ends lost 0 bases at V and 9 bases at J; junction bases unmatched: 8. The CDR3 has 16 amino acids. Unique molecular identifiers were incorporated during preparation of the TCRbeta library. Using its own MiXCR run on the PCR reads, TCRdb lists one record per CDR3 protein. The table has about 370,000 distinct CDR3 sequences, over 20% seen once. The specimen was PBMCs from the stem cell graft donor, collected from the stem cell graft. V is TRBV20-1 and J is TRBJ2-1; 13 bases map to TRBD2. The origin of this receptor is a human donor who donated a stem cell graft to a child with acute myeloid leukemia. The CDR3 is CSARDGTSGGAGEQFF. CDR3 nucleotide sequence: TGCAGTGCTAGAGATGGTACTAGCGGGGGGGCAGGTGAGCAGTTCTTC.